The 24 T cell receptor beta chains below all came from one sample that was sequenced in a study of blood T cell repertoires in COVID-19. Profiling relied on immunoSEQ multiplex PCR, and the TCRdb table lists in-frame clones only, not all of them. This sample has 230,000 or so clones, with approximately 86% found just once. Sequencing was carried out using PBMCs or T cells enriched from blood (not recorded which). The receptors here all came from a woman between 50 and 59 years old with acute COVID-19.

This clone was picked up one time. The CDR3 region is CASSKSGGRATTYEQYF. Here the CDR3 DNA reads TGTGCCAGCAGCAAATCCGGCGGGCGGGCCACAACCTACGAGCAGTACTTC. This chain joins TRBV21-1 and TRBJ2-7; the D call in the table, TRBD2, was not verified against the DNA. TRBV21-1 is reported as a pseudogene. The CDR3 totals 17 residues.

V and J are TRBV9 and TRBJ1-1; D is uncertain. Looked up from germline, CDR1 is SGDLS and CDR2 is YYNGEE. V dropped 4 bases and J dropped 1 base, with 14 bases sitting between them. The CDR3 runs to 15 residues. The CDR3 nucleotides are TGTGCCAGCAGCACCCGCCTTGACAAGAACACTGAAGCTTTCTTT. It yields the protein CASSTRLDKNTEAFF.

The gene calls are TRBV30 and TRBJ1-2; D gene unclear. The V end was cut by 8 bases, the J end by 1 base, with 14 bases between. The CDR3 length is 13 residues. Germline CDR1 GTSNPN, CDR2 SVGIG (reference sequence). CDR3 loop: CARRHSFNYGYTF. CDR3 DNA: TGTGCCCGCCGCCACAGTTTTAACTATGGCTACACCTTC.

This sequence joins TRBV4-1 and TRBJ1-1, with a possible D match to TRBD1 (6 bases). Trimming cost V 3 bases and J 0 bases, with 8 bases left between them. Germline CDR1 and CDR2: MGHRA and YSYEKL. The CDR3 is 14 amino acids. CDR3 region: CASSHGTMNTEAFF. CDR3 bases: TGCGCCAGCAGCCACGGGACAATGAACACTGAAGCTTTCTTT.

This sequence joins TRBV7-2 and TRBJ2-1; a possible D gene is TRBD2 (6 bases). Germline CDR1 and CDR2: SGHTA and FQGNSA. CDR3 size: 15 residues. Trimming pared 5 bases from V and 6 bases from J, leaving 17 bases between. DNA for the CDR3: TGTGCCAGCAGCCCGCAAGCGGGCACACGCAATGAGCAGTTCTTC. This codes for CASSPQAGTRNEQFF. The variable domain in full, completed from reference TRBV7-2 and TRBJ2-1, reads GAGVSQSPSNKVTEKGKDVELRCDPISGHTALYWYRQSLGQGLEFLIYFQGNSAPDKSGLPSDRFSAERTGGSVSTLTIQRTQQEDSAVYLCASSPQAGTRNEQFFGPGTRLTVL.

This chain uses TRBV25-1 with TRBJ2-7; D might be TRBD1 (6 bases). V lost 5 bases, J lost 3 bases, and 17 bases lay in between. Per the germline V gene, CDR1 is MGHDK and CDR2 is SYGVNS. This CDR3 region has 15 residues. CDR3 protein: CASSNPFQGSYEQYF. DNA of the CDR3: TGTGCCAGCAGTAACCCCTTCCAGGGGAGCTACGAGCAGTACTTC.

V is TRBV25-1 and J is TRBJ1-6; D might be TRBD1 (6 bases). Per germline, CDR1 MGHDK and CDR2 SYGVNS. Trimming stripped 5 bases from V and 4 bases from J, with 9 bases between. This CDR3 is built from 14 residues. CDR3: CASSTGPYNSPLHF. CDR3 nucleotides: TGTGCCAGCAGTACAGGGCCGTATAATTCACCCCTCCACTTT.

J is TRBJ1-2 and V is TRBV5-1; 8 nucleotides match TRBD1. Germline assignment: CDR1 SGHRS and CDR2 YFSETQ. This CDR3 comprises 14 residues. The V and J ends lost 4 bases and 6 bases, in that order; junction bases with no gene match: 8. The CDR3 DNA reads as TGCGCCAGCAGCCAGACAGGGGTCGGCGATGGCTACACCTTC. Amino acid sequence: CASSQTGVGDGYTF.

The chain carries TRBV2 and TRBJ2-1; D might be TRBD2 (6 bases). Germline V gene lookup returns CDR1 SNHLY and CDR2 FYNNEI. V shed 6 bases and J shed 9 bases, with 9 bases lying between them. The CDR3 contains 11 residues. Here the CDR3 reads CASRDYGEQFF. The CDR3 DNA reads TGTGCCAGCAGGGACTATGGTGAGCAGTTCTTC.

The chain couples TRBV29-1 to TRBJ2-3; D unclear. Trimming took 5 bases from V and 3 from J, leaving 24 bases between them. This CDR3 comprises 17 residues. CDR1 and CDR2 (germline): SQVTM, ANQGSEA. Here the CDR3 DNA reads TGCAGCGTTCTTTTGAATCCGGTAGCAATAGGAACAGATACGCAGTATTTT. This gives the protein CSVLLNPVAIGTDTQYF.

This chain uses TRBV5-1 with TRBJ2-1, with TRBD1 identical over 9 bases. From germline, CDR1 is SGHRS and CDR2 YFSETQ. This CDR3 has 15 amino acids. J lost 3 bases, V lost 2 bases, and 3 bases had no gene match. CDR3 amino acids: CASSLPTGGYNEQFF. DNA for the CDR3: TGCGCCAGCAGCTTACCGACAGGGGGCTACAATGAGCAGTTCTTC. Filled out from reference TRBV5-1 and TRBJ2-1, the complete variable domain reads KAGVTQTPRYLIKTRGQQVTLSCSPISGHRSVSWYQQTPGQGLQFLFEYFSETQRNKGNFPGRFSGRQFSNSRSEMNVSTLELGDSALYLCASSLPTGGYNEQFFGPGTRLTVL.

The chain uses TRBV18 and TRBJ1-5; 10 nucleotides line up with TRBD1. V lost 5 bases, J lost 3 bases, and 10 bases stayed unmatched. CDR1 is KGHSH and CDR2 is LQKENI in the germline V gene. The CDR3 totals 17 residues. The CDR3 loop reads CASSSTGGPGVNQPQHF. The CDR3 DNA reads TGTGCCAGCTCATCGACAGGGGGCCCTGGGGTCAATCAGCCCCAGCATTTT.

The chain joins TRBV18 to TRBJ1-2; D may be TRBD1 (6 bases). Per germline, CDR1 KGHSH and CDR2 LQKENI. V lost 1 base to trimming and J lost 5 bases, with 11 bases between them. The CDR3 consists of 14 residues. The CDR3 DNA is TGTGCCAGCTCACCACAAGACAGGACTTATGGCTACACCTTC. Translating gives CASSPQDRTYGYTF.

V and J are TRBV5-5 and TRBJ1-2, with 7 bases aligning to TRBD1. Germline V gene sequence: CDR1 SGHKS, CDR2 YYEKEE (reference sequence). Trimming took 3 bases from V and 0 from J; bases not matched to a gene: 8. This CDR3 region has 16 residues. The CDR3 loop reads CASSWEWTGANYGYTF. The CDR3 nucleotides read TGTGCCAGCAGCTGGGAGTGGACAGGAGCTAACTATGGCTACACCTTC.

V and J are TRBV20-1 and TRBJ2-1, with no clear D. This CDR3 is built from 10 residues. CDR1 DFQATT and CDR2 SNEGSKA come from the germline V gene (reference sequence). The V and J ends lost 2 bases and 11 bases respectively, with 7 bases between them. CDR3 region: CSARRTKQFF. CDR3 sequence (DNA): TGCAGTGCTAGACGTACAAAGCAGTTCTTC.

V is TRBV4-2 and J is TRBJ2-7; TRBD2 aligns across 7 bases. Per germline, CDR1 LGHNA and CDR2 YNFKEQ. The CDR3 totals 15 residues. V was pared by 1 base and J by 4 bases, with 7 bases of the junction left unmatched. The CDR3 bases are TGTGCCAGCAGCCAAGCGGGGAGGGAGAGATACGAGCAGTACTTC. Its translation: CASSQAGRERYEQYF.

The chain links TRBV5-8 to TRBJ2-3, with D possibly TRBD1 on 6 matching bases. CDR3 length equals 13 residues. CDR1 SGHTS and CDR2 YDEGEE come from the germline V gene. V dropped 1 base and J dropped 5 bases, with 8 bases sitting between them. This CDR3 is CASSLQGQDTQYF. DNA for the CDR3: TGTGCCAGCAGCTTGCAGGGGCAAGATACGCAGTATTTT.

The chain couples TRBV28 to TRBJ1-5; 10 bases line up with TRBD1. This CDR3 region has 22 residues. After removal of 6 bases from V and 0 bases from J, the junction contained 23 bases not matched to a gene. CDR1 MDHEN and CDR2 SYDVKM come from the germline V gene. CDR3 DNA sequence: TGTGCCAGCAGAAGTATAGGCCGGTGGGACAGGGGAGAAGACTATAGCAATCAGCCCCAGCATTTT. As protein: CASRSIGRWDRGEDYSNQPQHF.

The J gene is TRBJ2-7, the V gene TRBV18; 9 nucleotides align to TRBD1. CDR1 KGHSH and CDR2 LQKENI come from the germline V gene. The CDR3 loop spans 17 amino acids. The V gene end was trimmed by 8 bases and the J gene end by 5 bases; junction bases not matched to a gene: 19. The DNA of the CDR3 is TGTGCCAGCGGCGACAGGGGGAAGGGGAGTAAGGTTAACGAGCAGTACTTC. This gives the protein CASGDRGKGSKVNEQYF.

The V gene is TRBV28, the J gene TRBJ2-7; 8 bases are a match to TRBD1. The CDR3 spans 16 residues. J gave up 6 bases and V 5 bases, and 15 bases lay outside the gene matches. CDR1 MDHEN and CDR2 SYDVKM come from the germline V gene. In DNA, the CDR3 is TGTGCCAGCAGTCTATACCTGACAGGGGATTCGGTCGAGCAGTACTTC. It translates to CASSLYLTGDSVEQYF.

The chain employs TRBV5-5 and TRBJ1-2; TRBD1 matches 9 bases. This CDR3 has 17 amino acids. Trimming cost V 5 bases and J 0 bases; bases outside gene matches: 11. The germline gives CDR1 SGHKS, CDR2 YYEKEE (reference sequence). In DNA, the CDR3 is TGTGCCAGCAGTTTAAGAACCGGGACAGGGACTAACTATGGCTACACCTTC. It is translated as CASSLRTGTGTNYGYTF.

The chain employs TRBV7-3 and TRBJ2-5, with 8 bases matching TRBD2. The CDR3 has 15 amino acids. V lost 4 bases and J lost 2; bases outside the gene matches: 6. The germline gives CDR1 SGHTA, CDR2 FQGTGA. The CDR3 loop is CASSSLAGTQETQYF. CDR3 bases: TGTGCCAGCAGCTCGCTAGCGGGCACACAAGAGACCCAGTACTTC. Looking up the rest from reference TRBV7-3 and TRBJ2-5 gives the full variable domain: GAGVSQTPSNKVTEKGKYVELRCDPISGHTALYWYRQSLGQGPEFLIYFQGTGAADDSGLPNDRFFAVRPEGSVSTLKIQRTERGDSAVYLCASSSLAGTQETQYFGPGTRLLVL.

CDR3 sequence reads: CASSGTSIPYEQYF. DNA for the CDR3: TGTGCCAGCAGTGGTACTTCAATCCCCTACGAGCAGTACTTC. This sequence joins TRBV6-2 or TRBV6-3 and TRBJ2-7; the D is unclear. This CDR3 comprises 14 residues. V was shortened by 5 bases and J by 2 bases, with 13 bases between the two germline ends. Germline V gene sequence: CDR1 MNHEY, CDR2 SVGEGT.

The chain combines TRBV5-1 with TRBJ1-3; the match to TRBD1 covers 8 bases. Germline CDR1 SGHRS, CDR2 YFSETQ. V gave up 4 bases and J gave up 0 bases; unmatched junction bases: 18. The CDR3 runs to 20 residues. CDR3: CASSTGQGALALPSGNTIYF. CDR3 DNA sequence: TGCGCCAGCAGCACAGGACAGGGCGCACTAGCCCTACCCTCTGGAAACACCATATATTTT.